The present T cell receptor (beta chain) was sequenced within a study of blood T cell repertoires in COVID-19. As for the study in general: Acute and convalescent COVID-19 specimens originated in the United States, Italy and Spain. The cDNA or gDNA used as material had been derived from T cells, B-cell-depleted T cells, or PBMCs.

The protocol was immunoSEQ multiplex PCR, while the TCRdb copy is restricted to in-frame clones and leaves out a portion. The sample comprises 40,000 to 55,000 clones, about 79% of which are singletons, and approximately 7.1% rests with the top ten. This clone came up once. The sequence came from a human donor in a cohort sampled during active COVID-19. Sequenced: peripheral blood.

CDR3 sequence (DNA): TGTGCCAGCAGCCATCTTCGGACGGAGGCCTACTACAATGAGCAGTTCTTC. Translating it yields CASSHLRTEAYYNEQFF. The chain carries TRBV4-2 and TRBJ2-1; a weak D match, TRBD2 (5 bases). This CDR3 comprises 17 residues. V was trimmed by 3 bases and J by 3 bases, leaving 18 bases between them. Germline CDR1 LGHNA, CDR2 YNFKEQ.